These T cell receptor beta chains were read from a single sample in a study of blood T cell repertoires in COVID-19. Measured with immunoSEQ multiplex PCR; TCRdb has only the in-frame clones, and not every one. This sample yields about 57,000 clones, of which about 88% are seen a single time; less than 5.5% belongs to the top ten. Sequences were obtained from peripheral blood. These receptors all stem from a human donor in a cohort sampled during active COVID-19. Each CDR3 is given with its conserved first and last residue. Each record gives: CDR3 protein, J gene, V gene, clone size. Only part of the rows carry a size: once, few, many, or a class if the clone is expanded.

CASSPGIQETQYF,TRBJ2-5,TRBV18,-
CASSAETRNEQFF,TRBJ2-1,TRBV2,-
CASSRTGSRTDTQYF,TRBJ2-3,TRBV28,-
CASSQDGNRENSPLHF,TRBJ1-6,TRBV3-1/TRBV3-2,-
CASSEASGRGTEQYF,TRBJ2-7,TRBV25-1,-
CASSLTRPSNQPQHF,TRBJ1-5,TRBV6-2/TRBV6-3,-
CASSLSGGAGYNEQFF,TRBJ2-1,TRBV2,-
CASSSGQVRGTGELFF,TRBJ2-2,TRBV5-1,-
CASSQSVGDRGRNQPQHF,TRBJ1-5,TRBV23-1,-
CASTPWGQGSRGELFF,TRBJ2-2,TRBV19,-
CASSQRGSGNTIYF,TRBJ1-3,TRBV23-1,-
CASSNGQPTDTQYF,TRBJ2-3,TRBV5-1,-
CASSVRTGGGGETQYF,TRBJ2-5,TRBV5-4,-
CASSLLRPSYNEQFF,TRBJ2-1,TRBV27,-
CASSFGTGGLTDTQYF,TRBJ2-3,TRBV9,-
CATSDSTGVNTGELFF,TRBJ2-2,TRBV24-1,-
CASSTNGNTEAFF,TRBJ1-1,TRBV5-1,-
CASSRQVEETQYF,TRBJ2-5,TRBV12-3/TRBV12-4,-
CASRPGTGYNSPLHF,TRBJ1-6,TRBV27,-
CASSPGGGDEKLFF,TRBJ1-4,TRBV18,-
CASSLDRSTDTQYF,TRBJ2-3,TRBV7-2,-
CASSLTGSYEQYF,TRBJ2-7,TRBV18,-
CASSRTGEQYF,TRBJ2-7,TRBV7-9,-
CAISVTIREDRAVIIEQFF,TRBJ2-1,TRBV10-3,once
CASRQSPTQETQYF,TRBJ2-5,TRBV2,once
CASRGDTGELFF,TRBJ2-2,TRBV12-3/TRBV12-4,few
CASSIRSGGSYEQYF,TRBJ2-7,TRBV19,-
CASSIRQGQYTEAFF,TRBJ1-1,TRBV28,-
CASSQGWQGYEQYF,TRBJ2-7,TRBV3-1/TRBV3-2,-
CASSLGQSTDTQYF,TRBJ2-3,TRBV5-1,-
CASSPGQGSSYEQYF,TRBJ2-7,TRBV11-3,-
CASSYGRQGTEAFF,TRBJ1-1,TRBV6-5,-
CASTQMSSGNTIYF,TRBJ1-3,TRBV5-1,-
CASSFAPREANYGYTF,TRBJ1-2,TRBV5-6,-
CASSGVPGQDEAFF,TRBJ1-1,TRBV18,-
CASSSLSMNTEAFF,TRBJ1-1,TRBV19,few
CASRPPGGVPGELFF,TRBJ2-2,TRBV5-4,-
CASSYAAALGTGELFF,TRBJ2-2,TRBV6-5,once
CSASVRQGFLSLHF,TRBJ1-6,TRBV20-1,-
CAWSAGQSTEAFF,TRBJ1-1,TRBV30,-
CASSYSAGGNPYF,TRBJ2-7,TRBV6-2/TRBV6-3,-
CATSRDVAGQETQYF,TRBJ2-5,TRBV15,-
CASSPTSGGHNEQFF,TRBJ2-1,TRBV25-1,-
CASSPDSYYGYTF,TRBJ1-2,TRBV18,-
CASSLGGRGFGYTF,TRBJ1-2,TRBV7-2,-
CASSSPGQGTSTGANVLTF,TRBJ2-6,TRBV5-5,-
CASSLVGDSSYEQYF,TRBJ2-7,TRBV7-2,-
CASSRGVVNYGYTF,TRBJ1-2,TRBV3-1/TRBV3-2,-
CASSQTTDTQYF,TRBJ2-3,TRBV10-1,few
CASSLDVQGSPLHF,TRBJ1-6,TRBV7-9,-
CASSSRSTAGGYGYTF,TRBJ1-2,TRBV5-1,-
CASSLPGETQYF,TRBJ2-5,TRBV5-1,-